A selection of T cell receptor beta chains follows, all from one sample in a study of OX40 agonist ivuxolimab in advanced cancers. Generated by immunoSEQ multiplex PCR, the TCRdb table keeps only in-frame clones and is missing some. The sample includes 45,000 to 65,000 clones, approximately 91% of them seen just once. This material consisted of CD4+ or CD8+ T cells sorted from blood, taken in a trial of the OX40 agonist ivuxolimab. The receptor source for this set is an adult with an advanced solid tumor such as melanoma, head and neck, liver or kidney cancer. The CDR3 runs from the conserved cysteine through the conserved F or W. The D gene is left open where the match is weak. The size entry is marked missing in some rows and otherwise reads once, few, many or a size class.

- | TRBJ1-4 | - | TRBV6-5 | 16 | TGTGCCAGCAGTTACTCGATATTGCGGGGGAATGAAAAACTGTTTTTT | CASSYSILRGNEKLFF
- | TRBJ2-7 | TRBD2 | TRBV7-8 | 15 | TGTGCCAGCAGCCCAGGGTCTAGCGGCTCCTACGAGCAGTACTTC | CASSPGSSGSYEQYF
- | TRBJ2-2 | - | TRBV7-9 | 15 | TGTGCCAGCAGCTCGACAGGTGGGGACACCGGGGAGCTGTTTTTT | CASSSTGGDTGELFF
- | TRBJ1-1 | TRBD1 | TRBV7-2 | 13 | TGTGCCAGCAGCTTAGCCAGGGGGACTGAAGCTTTCTTT | CASSLARGTEAFF
once | TRBJ2-5 | TRBD2 | TRBV5-5 | 15 | TGTGCCAGCAGCGTGGACTACGCGGGGGTAGAGACCCAGTACTTC | CASSVDYAGVETQYF
- | TRBJ2-1 | - | TRBV4-3 | 15 | TGCGCCAGCAGCCAAGATCGGGGCCCCTACAATGAGCAGTTCTTC | CASSQDRGPYNEQFF
- | TRBJ1-1 | - | TRBV7-6 | 15 | TGTGCCAGCAGCTTAAGGGGCAGATTGAACACTGAAGCTTTCTTT | CASSLRGRLNTEAFF
- | TRBJ2-7 | - | TRBV7-3 | 15 | TGTGCCAGCAGCTACCAGGCGGGAAGGTCCTACGAGCAGTACTTC | CASSYQAGRSYEQYF
- | TRBJ2-7 | TRBD1 | TRBV2 | 14 | TGTGCCAGCAGAGTCAGGACAGGCCCCTACGAGCAGTACTTC | CASRVRTGPYEQYF
- | TRBJ2-7 | TRBD1 | TRBV6-5 | 14 | TGTGCCAGCAGCCCCGGGACAGGGTCGCGGGAGCAGTACTTC | CASSPGTGSREQYF
- | TRBJ2-5 | - | TRBV18 | 15 | TGTGCCAGCTCCCCTAGAGCGGTCGTCCAAGAGACCCAGTACTTC | CASSPRAVVQETQYF
few | TRBJ2-3 | TRBD1 | TRBV5-8 | 17 | TGTGCCAGCAGCTTGGTAGGTCGGGACAGGGCCGCAGATACGCAGTATTTT | CASSLVGRDRAADTQYF
- | TRBJ1-5 | - | TRBV27 | 11 | TGTGCCAGCAGCATGGGGGGGCCCCAGCATTTT | CASSMGGPQHF
- | TRBJ2-7 | - | TRBV4-3 | 15 | TGCGCCAGCAGCCAAGTCGAGACGGGAGCCTACGAGCAGTACTTC | CASSQVETGAYEQYF
- | TRBJ1-2 | - | TRBV28 | 14 | TGTGCCAGCAGTTTATTGGCAGGGAGGTATGGCTACACCTTC | CASSLLAGRYGYTF
- | TRBJ2-7 | TRBD2 | TRBV4-3 | 14 | TGCGCCAGCAGCCCCGGGCGGGGGTACTACGAGCAGTACTTC | CASSPGRGYYEQYF
- | TRBJ2-3 | - | TRBV27 | 14 | TGTGCCAGCTTCTCGCACCAGGTCACAGATACGCAGTATTTT | CASFSHQVTDTQYF
- | TRBJ2-7 | - | TRBV27 | 12 | TGTGCCACCCTGGACTCAGACTACGAGCAGTACTTC | CATLDSDYEQYF
few | TRBJ1-2 | - | TRBV9 | 12 | TGTGCCAGCAGCGTAGATGCCTATGGCTACACCTTC | CASSVDAYGYTF
- | TRBJ2-7 | - | TRBV5-6 | 13 | TGTGCCAGCAGCTTGGGGGCTCTGGCCGAGCAGTACTTC | CASSLGALAEQYF
- | TRBJ2-3 | - | TRBV5-1 | 17 | TGCGCCAGCAGCTACTACATCGAGCCTACTAGCACAGATACGCAGTATTTT | CASSYYIEPTSTDTQYF
- | TRBJ1-4 | - | TRBV13 | 15 | TGTGCCAGCAGCTTAGCGGGCAATAGTAGGGAAAAACTGTTTTTT | CASSLAGNSREKLFF
- | TRBJ2-5 | - | TRBV27 | 14 | TGTGCCAGCACCGGGGCTTCTGATCAAGAGACCCAGTACTTC | CASTGASDQETQYF
few | TRBJ2-7 | TRBD1 | TRBV9 | 15 | TGTGCCAGCAGCGCTGACAGGGGCCAAACCTACGAGCAGTACTTC | CASSADRGQTYEQYF
once | TRBJ2-5 | - | TRBV28 | 13 | TGTGCCAGCAGTACTCCGTACCAAGAGACCCAGTACTTC | CASSTPYQETQYF
few | TRBJ1-5 | - | TRBV9 | 17 | TGTGCCAGCAGCGGAGGTCGAGCGATCTCATCCAATCAGCCCCAGCATTTT | CASSGGRAISSNQPQHF
- | TRBJ2-1 | TRBD2 | TRBV15 | 19 | TGTGCCACCAGCAGAAAACCCGGTAGCGGGAATCGGTCCTACAATGAGCAGTTCTTC | CATSRKPGSGNRSYNEQFF
- | TRBJ2-3 | TRBD2 | TRBV7-9 | 16 | TGTGCCAGCAGCTTAGGTGCGGGGGGGTCCACAGATACGCAGTATTTT | CASSLGAGGSTDTQYF
- | TRBJ2-3 | TRBD2 | TRBV6-5 | 14 | TGTGCCAGCAGTTACTCGATCGGGGGGGATACGCAGTATTTT | CASSYSIGGDTQYF
- | TRBJ1-1 | - | TRBV6-5 | 13 | TGTGCCAGCAGTTTCCTCGGGGGGACTGAAGCTTTCTTT | CASSFLGGTEAFF
once | TRBJ1-2 | TRBD1 | TRBV13 | 14 | TGTGCCAGCAGCCCCCGACAGGGAGGAGGTGGCTACACCTTC | CASSPRQGGGGYTF
- | TRBJ1-2 | - | TRBV4-1 | 15 | TGCGCCAGCAGCCAAGGCCCCCATGTAAGGGATGGCTACACCTTC | CASSQGPHVRDGYTF
once | TRBJ2-3 | TRBD2 | TRBV7-9 | 15 | TGTGCCAGCAGCCCCAGCGGGAGCAGCACAGATACGCAGTATTTT | CASSPSGSSTDTQYF
- | TRBJ1-4 | - | TRBV5-6 | 13 | TGTGCCAGCAGCTATGACCCGTATGAAAAACTGTTTTTT | CASSYDPYEKLFF
- | TRBJ1-1 | TRBD1 | TRBV10-2 | 15 | TGCGCCAGCAGTGAGGCGGGACAGCCGAACACTGAAGCTTTCTTT | CASSEAGQPNTEAFF
once | TRBJ1-5 | - | TRBV2 | 15 | TGTGCCAGCAGGGAGGGGACCCTAAGCAATCAGCCCCAGCATTTT | CASREGTLSNQPQHF
- | TRBJ1-4 | - | TRBV7-6 | 15 | TGTGCCAGCAGCAGTTACGTATCGAGGACCGGAAAACTGTTTTTT | CASSSYVSRTGKLFF
- | TRBJ1-1 | TRBD1 | TRBV13 | 14 | TGTGCCAGCAGCTTTCCGACAGGGAGCACTGAAGCTTTCTTT | CASSFPTGSTEAFF
- | TRBJ1-1 | - | TRBV13 | 12 | TGTGCCAGCAGCTTAGGAGAGGGTGAAGCTTTCTTT | CASSLGEGEAFF
- | TRBJ2-7 | - | TRBV4-1 | 17 | TGCGCCAGCAGCCAACTGGCCGGCTCCTCGTTTTCGGGTGAGCAGTACTTC | CASSQLAGSSFSGEQYF